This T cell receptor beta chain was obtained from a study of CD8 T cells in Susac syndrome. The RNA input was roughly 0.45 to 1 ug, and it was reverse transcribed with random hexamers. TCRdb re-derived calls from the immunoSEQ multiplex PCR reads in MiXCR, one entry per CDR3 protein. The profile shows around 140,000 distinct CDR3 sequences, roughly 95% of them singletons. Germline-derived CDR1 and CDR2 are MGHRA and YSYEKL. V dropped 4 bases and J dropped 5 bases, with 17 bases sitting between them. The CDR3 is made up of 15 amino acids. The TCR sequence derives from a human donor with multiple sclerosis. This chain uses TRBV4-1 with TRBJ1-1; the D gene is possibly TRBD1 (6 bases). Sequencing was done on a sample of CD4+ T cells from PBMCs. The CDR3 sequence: CASSLPWGGETEAFF. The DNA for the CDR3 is TGCGCCAGCAGCCTACCTTGGGGGGGCGAGACTGAAGCTTTCTTT.